This TCR beta chain was captured by sequencing in a study of shared clonotypes between healthy human individuals. The CDR3 sequence is 13 residues long. Germline-derived CDR1 and CDR2 are SNHLY and FYNNEI. Between the trimmed V and J ends, which lost 8 bases and 7 bases, there was a span of 15 bases. Clones were sequenced by immunoSEQ multiplex PCR, and TCRdb holds only the in-frame ones, with some missing. The sample holds 1 million to 1.3 million clones; 75% to 80% are singletons and the top ten take roughly 0.62%. Sequencing was carried out using memory CD4+ T cells from PBMCs. As for subset: CD45RA-negative fraction. The chain combines TRBV2 with TRBJ1-5; perhaps TRBD1 as D (5 bases). The origin of this receptor is a man younger than 35 in good health. Some clones in this sample may be carry-over from other donors' samples. CDR3 protein: CASSSGRMQPQHF. The CDR3 bases are TGTGCCAGCTCATCAGGGAGGATGCAGCCCCAGCATTTT.